The next 20 T cell receptor beta chains were all read from a single sample in a study of cytomegalovirus exposure and HLA in healthy donors. The PCR made use of 60 Vbeta and 13 Jbeta primers. The protocol was immunoSEQ multiplex PCR, while the TCRdb copy is restricted to in-frame clones and leaves out a portion. Among tens of thousands of clones, 70% to 80% were seen once, and the ten largest hold approximately 19%. Material for sequencing was PBMCs. These receptor sequences come from a woman in her fifties or sixties in good health and CMV-seropositive.

This chain uses TRBV19 with TRBJ2-1; D uncertain. This CDR3 region has 14 residues. The germline V gene encodes CDR1 LNHDA and CDR2 SQIVND (reference sequence). V lost 3 bases, J lost 4 bases, and 10 bases lay in between. The CDR3 sequence is CASSIQAAYNEQFF. Here the CDR3 DNA reads TGTGCCAGTAGTATTCAGGCAGCATACAATGAGCAGTTCTTC.

In this sample, this clone turned up once. The rearrangement joins TRBV7-2 to TRBJ1-6, with a possible D match to TRBD1 (5 bases). The V gene's germline CDR1 is SGHTA and CDR2 FQGNSA. This CDR3 region has 13 residues. The V gene lost 0 bases and the J gene lost 11 bases, with 8 bases spanning the gap. CDR3 nucleotides: TGTGCCAGCAGCTTAGCGGGGCTCACACCCCTCCACTTT. Translating it yields CASSLAGLTPLHF. The full variable domain, completed using reference TRBV7-2 and TRBJ1-6, is GAGVSQSPSNKVTEKGKDVELRCDPISGHTALYWYRQSLGQGLEFLIYFQGNSAPDKSGLPSDRFSAERTGGSVSTLTIQRTQQEDSAVYLCASSLAGLTPLHFGNGTRLTVT.

The chain couples TRBV6-6 to TRBJ2-5; the D gene is possibly TRBD2 (6 bases). The germline CDR1 and CDR2 sequences are MNHNY and SVGAGI (reference sequence). The CDR3 spans 12 residues. V dropped 8 bases and J dropped 2 bases, with 9 bases sitting between them. The CDR3 loop reads CASGTLQETQYF. In DNA, the CDR3 is TGTGCCAGCGGGACTCTTCAAGAGACCCAGTACTTC.

This clone was seen a single time. This chain joins TRBV6-5 and TRBJ1-2, with 7 bases that match TRBD1. V lost 5 bases, J lost 5 bases, and 11 bases stayed unmatched. The germline CDR1 and CDR2 sequences are MNHEY and SVGAGI. This CDR3 region has 15 residues. Written as DNA, the CDR3 is TGTGCCAGCAGTCAAAACGACAGGGCCCCGTATGGCTACACCTTC. This encodes CASSQNDRAPYGYTF.

This clone was found once. This chain links TRBV18 with TRBJ1-1, with 7 bases fitting TRBD1. This CDR3 contains 13 residues. CDR1 and CDR2 (germline): KGHSH, LQKENI. The J segment lost 4 bases and the V segment lost 1 base, leaving 0 bases of the junction unmatched. CDR3 coding DNA: TGTGCCAGCTCACCACAGGGGGCCACTGAAGCTTTCTTT. Protein: CASSPQGATEAFF.

In its sample, this clone was seen once. The chain joins TRBV5-1 to TRBJ1-1; D possibly corresponds to TRBD1 (5 bases). V was cut by 0 bases and J by 4 bases, with 19 bases left in between. CDR1 SGHRS and CDR2 YFSETQ come from the germline V gene. CDR3 length equals 17 residues. The CDR3: CASSLEYGLTGGTEAFF. CDR3 nucleotides: TGCGCCAGCAGCTTGGAATATGGACTCACGGGGGGCACTGAAGCTTTCTTT.

This chain joins TRBV4-2 and TRBJ2-5; 11 bases match TRBD2. The CDR3 spans 18 residues. The germline gives CDR1 LGHNA, CDR2 YNFKEQ. V shed 0 bases, J shed 2 bases, and the junction held 8 bases outside the gene matches. CDR3 in amino acids: CASSQEWASGGPQETQYF. The CDR3 nucleotides read TGTGCCAGCAGCCAAGAATGGGCTAGCGGGGGGCCGCAAGAGACCCAGTACTTC.

J is TRBJ1-1 and V is TRBV7-3, with D perhaps matching TRBD1 (6 bases). From germline, CDR1 is SGHTA and CDR2 FQGTGA. This CDR3 comprises 13 residues. Trimming took off 3 bases at V and 3 bases at J, with 8 bases between the two ends. The CDR3 region is CASSFHRDTEAFF. DNA for the CDR3: TGTGCCAGCAGCTTTCACAGGGACACTGAAGCTTTCTTT.

Details on this clone: An end of the junction does not agree with germline; a read error may underlie this. The chain is built from TRBV7-9 and TRBJ1-5, with 8 nucleotides matching TRBD1. CDR3 length: 16 residues. The germline V gene encodes CDR1 SEHNR and CDR2 FQNEAQ (reference sequence). DNA for the CDR3: TGTTCCAGCAGCTTAGGACAGGGATGGGGCAATCAGCCCCAGCATTTT. Translation gives CSSSLGQGWGNQPQHF.

Remarks on this clone: Sequence at one end of the junction differs from germline and may be a read error. The chain joins TRBV7-9 to TRBJ1-5; the D gene is possibly TRBD1 (5 bases). Germline values: CDR1 SEHNR, CDR2 FQNEAQ (reference sequence). The CDR3 has 14 amino acids. CDR3 protein: CSSSLGEGHQPQHF. The CDR3 DNA is TGTTCCAGCAGCTTAGGGGAGGGACATCAGCCCCAGCATTTT.

This sequence joins TRBV4-1 and TRBJ2-1; 9 nucleotides line up with TRBD2. Germline CDR1 reads MGHRA; CDR2 reads YSYEKL. V was clipped by 0 bases and J by 9 bases; unmatched bases: 9. CDR3 length equals 16 residues. CDR3 coding DNA: TGCGCCAGCAGCCAAGAGGGGAGCGGGGGGCGGGGTGAGCAGTTCTTC. It encodes CASSQEGSGGRGEQFF.

The rearrangement links TRBV9 to TRBJ2-2; D perhaps matches TRBD2 (6 bases). V was clipped by 7 bases and J by 1 base, with 11 bases between them. In germline, CDR1 is SGDLS, CDR2 YYNGEE. The CDR3 consists of 14 residues. The CDR3 sequence: CASETRVNTGELFF. In DNA, the CDR3 is TGTGCCAGCGAGACTAGGGTGAACACCGGGGAGCTGTTTTTT.

This clone was counted only a few times. CDR3: CASRRAWGGGEEETQYF. DNA of the CDR3: TGTGCCAGCAGACGAGCCTGGGGCGGGGGGGAAGAAGAGACCCAGTACTTC. The V and J genes are TRBV14 and TRBJ2-5, with TRBD2 matching 9 bases. Trimming cost V 6 bases and J 3 bases; bases outside gene matches: 14. Germline values: CDR1 SGHDN, CDR2 FVKESK. CDR3 length: 17 amino acids.

In this sample, this clone turned up a few times. V gene TRBV19 combines with J gene TRBJ2-1, with 8 bases matching TRBD1. The CDR3 extends over 14 amino acids. Looked up from germline, CDR1 is LNHDA and CDR2 is SQIVND (reference sequence). J was trimmed by 9 bases and V by 2 bases; bases with no gene match: 6. CDR3 loop: CASSINQGAIEQFF. The CDR3 DNA sequence: TGTGCCAGTAGTATAAACCAGGGGGCGATTGAGCAGTTCTTC.

The gene calls are TRBV6-5 and TRBJ1-5; perhaps TRBD1 as D (6 bases). The CDR3 runs to 14 residues. The ends were cut back, 9 bases at V and 4 bases at J, with 16 bases in the middle. Per germline, CDR1 MNHEY and CDR2 SVGAGI. The CDR3 loop is CASGTRGVNQPQHF. The CDR3 DNA is TGTGCCAGTGGGACAAGGGGCGTTAATCAGCCCCAGCATTTT.

The chain uses TRBV30 and TRBJ1-6; 9 nucleotides match TRBD1. CDR3 length: 13 residues. J was trimmed by 13 bases and V by 1 base; bases with no gene match: 5. Per the germline V gene, CDR1 is GTSNPN and CDR2 is SVGIG (reference sequence). CDR3 in DNA: TGTGCCTGGAGTGATCAACAGGGGGCCCCCCTCCACTTT. Translation: CAWSDQQGAPLHF.

The chain employs TRBV10-3 and TRBJ1-1; D remains ambiguous. The CDR3 spans 15 residues. The V gene's germline CDR1 is ENHRY and CDR2 SYGVKD. V was cut by 6 bases and J by 1 base, with 15 bases left in between. CDR3 in amino acids: CAIRDSRQANTEAFF. The CDR3 bases are TGTGCCATCAGGGATTCGAGACAAGCGAACACTGAAGCTTTCTTT.

This sequence joins TRBV7-2 and TRBJ1-1; D might be TRBD1 (5 bases). The germline V and J ends were trimmed by 4 bases and 3 bases, with 15 bases remaining between them. There are 15 residues in the CDR3. The germline V gene has CDR1 SGHTA and CDR2 FQGNSA. The CDR3 DNA reads TGTGCCAGCAGCTCAAATCAGGGAACCTACACTGAAGCTTTCTTT. Amino acids: CASSSNQGTYTEAFF.

The chain is built from TRBV29-1 and TRBJ1-5; D gene unclear. This CDR3 region has 14 residues. Germline V gene data show CDR1 as SQVTM and CDR2 as ANQGSEA. V was clipped by 5 bases and J by 9 bases, with 20 bases between them. The CDR3 region is CSVLETGGHGPQHF. The CDR3 coding sequence is TGCAGCGTTCTCGAGACGGGAGGTCATGGGCCCCAGCATTTT.

The rearrangement joins TRBV5-8 to TRBJ1-4, with 7 bases identical to TRBD1. Germline trimming cut 4 bases from V and 0 bases from J; bases unmatched to any gene: 9. The germline V gene has CDR1 SGHTS and CDR2 YDEGEE. The CDR3 length is 17 residues. Here the CDR3 DNA reads TGTGCCAGCAGCATAAGGACAGGAGCTACAACTAATGAAAAACTGTTTTTT. It encodes CASSIRTGATTNEKLFF.